A selection of T cell receptor beta chains follows, all from one sample in a study of blood T cell repertoires in COVID-19. Sequencing used immunoSEQ multiplex PCR; TCRdb keeps in-frame clones, though not all of them. The sample lists over 150,000 clones, approximately 85% occurring once. The source material was PBMCs or T cells enriched from blood (not recorded which). These receptors all stem from a middle-aged man who had recovered from COVID-19. Both conserved end residues are part of each CDR3. Each record gives: V gene, D gene, clone size, J gene, CDR3 DNA, CDR3 protein. The D gene is left open where the match is weak. For some rows the clone size is stated as once, few or many, or as a class when expanded; others skip it.

>TRBV30|NA|NA|TRBJ2-1
TGTGCCTGGAGTGTACGGAGCTCCTACAATGAGCAGTTCTTC
CAWSVRSSYNEQFF
>TRBV7-9|NA|many|TRBJ1-5
TGTGCCAGCAGCTACAGGGAACAGCCCCAGCATTTT
CASSYREQPQHF
>TRBV7-9|TRBD1|NA|TRBJ1-2
TGTGCCAGCGCCCAGGGGGCCAACTATGGCTACACCTTC
CASAQGANYGYTF
>TRBV4-1|TRBD1|few|TRBJ1-6
TGCGCCAGCAGCCAAGATTGGGGGACAGGGGGCAGGAATTCACCCCTCCACTTT
CASSQDWGTGGRNSPLHF
>TRBV27|TRBD1|once|TRBJ2-4
TGTGCCAGCAGGCGGACAGGGGCCAAAAACATTCAGTACTTC
CASRRTGAKNIQYF
>TRBV28|TRBD1|NA|TRBJ2-7
TGTGCCAGCAGCCCATTCGTCGGGACAGGGTCCTACGAGCAGTACTTC
CASSPFVGTGSYEQYF
>TRBV6-5|NA|NA|TRBJ1-1
TGTGCCAGCTTTTCGCAGGGGCTTGAAGCTTTCTTT
CASFSQGLEAFF
>TRBV24-1|TRBD2|NA|TRBJ2-2
TGTGCCACACGGACTAGCGGCTACACCGGGGAGCTGTTTTTT
CATRTSGYTGELFF
>TRBV4-1|NA|NA|TRBJ1-1
TGCGCCTCCCGGGGGGTCACCCTGAACATTGAAGCTTTCTTT
CASRGVTLNIEAFF
>TRBV6-5|NA|NA|TRBJ1-4
TGTGCCAGCAAGGGGAGACAGGCGGCTAATGAAAAACTGTTTTTT
CASKGRQAANEKLFF
>TRBV28|NA|NA|TRBJ1-2
TGTGCCAGCAGTTTTAGAGGGTTGAGCGGCTACACCTTC
CASSFRGLSGYTF
>TRBV2|NA|NA|TRBJ1-5
TGTGCCAGCAGTGGACAGTACAATCAGCCCCAGCATTTT
CASSGQYNQPQHF
>TRBV7-8|NA|NA|TRBJ1-6
TGTGCCAGCAGCTTAGCTTCCAGTGATCATTATAATTCACCCCTCCACTTT
CASSLASSDHYNSPLHF
>TRBV19|NA|few|TRBJ2-1
TGTGCCAGTAGTATAGCGCACACCAATGAGCAGTTCTTC
CASSIAHTNEQFF
>TRBV5-1|TRBD2|NA|TRBJ2-5
TGCGCCACTCAGCGGGGGTATGAAGGGACCCAGTACTTC
CATQRGYEGTQYF
>TRBV5-1|NA|NA|TRBJ2-3
TGCGCCAGCAGCTTCTTCGGGGGGCGAAGCACAGATACGCAGTATTTT
CASSFFGGRSTDTQYF
>TRBV10-2|TRBD2|NA|TRBJ2-3
TGCGCCAGCAGCCCTAGCGGGAGGAGGGCAGATACGCAGTATTTT
CASSPSGRRADTQYF
>TRBV30|NA|NA|TRBJ2-3
TGTGCCTGGAGTCAGGGTACGGGCACAGATACGCAGTATTTT
CAWSQGTGTDTQYF
>TRBV5-1|NA|NA|TRBJ1-5
TGCGCCAGCAGCGGAGAAGGCGGTCAGCCCCAGCATTTT
CASSGEGGQPQHF
>TRBV9|TRBD1|NA|TRBJ1-2
TGTGCCAGCAGCGTAGCTGGGCAGGGGGATGGCTACACCTTC
CASSVAGQGDGYTF
>TRBV6-2/TRBV6-3|NA|NA|TRBJ2-7
TGTGCCAGCAGTTACTCGGGGGGGCTCAACGAGCAGTACTTC
CASSYSGGLNEQYF
>TRBV30|NA|once|TRBJ1-6
TGTGCCTGGATCCCCCAGGGATATAATTCACCCCTCCACTTT
CAWIPQGYNSPLHF
>TRBV24-1|TRBD2|NA|TRBJ2-2
TGTGCCACCAGTGCCAGCGGGAGACTTTTAGACACCGGGGAGCTGTTTTTT
CATSASGRLLDTGELFF
>TRBV5-4|NA|once|TRBJ1-2
TGTGCCAGCAGCTTGGACAGAAGGGGCTACACCTTC
CASSLDRRGYTF
>TRBV5-1|NA|NA|TRBJ1-1
TGCGCCAGCAGCTGGGGGGGTGACACTGAAGCTTTCTTT
CASSWGGDTEAFF
>TRBV5-4|NA|NA|TRBJ2-7
TGTGCCAGCAGCCCGGGACTTTCCGGCTACGAGCAGTACTTC
CASSPGLSGYEQYF
>TRBV24-1|NA|NA|TRBJ2-3
TGTGCCACCAGCGCTATTATGGACAGCAACACAGATACGCAGTATTTT
CATSAIMDSNTDTQYF
>TRBV27|TRBD1|NA|TRBJ2-1
TGTGCCAGCAGTTGGGACAGGGAAGCTGCTGAGCAGTTCTTC
CASSWDREAAEQFF
>TRBV28|NA|few|TRBJ2-7
TGTGCCAGCAGTTGGACAGCGGTGATCTACGAGCAGTACTTC
CASSWTAVIYEQYF
>TRBV28|NA|NA|TRBJ1-1
TGTGCCAGCAGTTCGTTTCCTCGGGACTCCTCTGAAGCTTTCTTT
CASSSFPRDSSEAFF
>TRBV9|NA|NA|TRBJ2-1
TGTGCCAGCAGCGTACGGTCGGATGAGCAGTTCTTC
CASSVRSDEQFF
>TRBV5-6|NA|NA|TRBJ2-1
TGTGCCAGCAAAACAGGGGACTTTGTATACAATGAGCAGTTCTTC
CASKTGDFVYNEQFF
>TRBV6-2/TRBV6-3|TRBD2|NA|TRBJ2-1
TGTGCCAGCAGTTCCGTAGCGGGGGGGCCATACAATGAGCAGTTCTTC
CASSSVAGGPYNEQFF
>TRBV7-2|TRBD1|NA|TRBJ1-2
TGTGCCAGCAGCCTCGACTCGACAGGGGGCGTCTATGGCTACACCTTC
CASSLDSTGGVYGYTF
>TRBV4-2|NA|NA|TRBJ2-6
TGTGCCAGCAGCCAAGTTAGTTTTGAGGCCTCTGGGGCCAACGTCCTGACTTTC
CASSQVSFEASGANVLTF
>TRBV5-1|TRBD1|NA|TRBJ1-1
TGCGCCAGCGCTGCCGGGACAGGGAACACTGAAGCTTTCTTT
CASAAGTGNTEAFF
>TRBV4-1|NA|NA|TRBJ2-2
TGCGCCAGCAGCCCTCCGGTCGGGGCCGGGGAGCTGTTTTTT
CASSPPVGAGELFF
>TRBV9|TRBD2|NA|TRBJ2-7
TGTGCCAGCAGCGTAGGAGCGGGGGCTTCCTACGAGCAGTACTTC
CASSVGAGASYEQYF
>TRBV19|TRBD1|NA|TRBJ1-2
TGTGCCAGTCGACAGGGCAATGGCTACACCTTC
CASRQGNGYTF
>TRBV7-8|TRBD1|NA|TRBJ2-7
TGTGCCAGCAGCTTAGTAGGTGCGGGGACAGGACCCTACGAGCAGTACTTC
CASSLVGAGTGPYEQYF
>TRBV12-3/TRBV12-4|NA|once|TRBJ2-2
TGTGCCAGCAGTCCCCCTAGGACCGGGGAGCTGTTTTTT
CASSPPRTGELFF
>TRBV5-6|TRBD1|NA|TRBJ1-3
TGTGCCAGCAGCTTGTTCCAGGGGGAGTACACCATATATTTT
CASSLFQGEYTIYF
>TRBV6-5|NA|NA|TRBJ1-5
TGTGCCAGCAGTTACTCGAATGTCCAGTACAATCAGCCCCAGCATTTT
CASSYSNVQYNQPQHF
>TRBV9|NA|NA|TRBJ2-4
TGTGCCAGCAGCGGTCCCAGGACAGTTCAGTACTTC
CASSGPRTVQYF
>TRBV7-9|NA|NA|TRBJ1-5
TGTGCCAGCAGCCGCATCCAAGCAGGGCTTACTAAGCCCCAGCATTTT
CASSRIQAGLTKPQHF
>TRBV18|TRBD1|NA|TRBJ2-1
TGTGCCAGCTCACCGCCGGGACAGGGTATTCCTTACAATGAGCAGTTCTTC
CASSPPGQGIPYNEQFF
>TRBV15|NA|many|TRBJ1-5
TGTGCCACCAGCAGAGAGGGGGGTCAGCCCCAGCATTTT
CATSREGGQPQHF
>TRBV11-3|TRBD2|NA|TRBJ2-7
TGTGCCAGCAGCTTAGACAGCGGGGGTAACTCCTACGAGCAGTACTTC
CASSLDSGGNSYEQYF
>TRBV19|NA|NA|TRBJ1-4
TGTGCCAGTACGACCGCCGGACAGAGTAATGAAAAACTGTTTTTT
CASTTAGQSNEKLFF
>TRBV5-4|NA|NA|TRBJ2-1
TGTGCCAGCAGCTTGGACCGGAGCGGAAGCTATGAGCAGTTCTTC
CASSLDRSGSYEQFF
>TRBV14|NA|once|TRBJ1-2
TGTGCCACTACAGATAACTATGGCTACACCTTC
CATTDNYGYTF
>TRBV2|NA|few|TRBJ2-1
TGTGCCAGCAGTGTTTCAGCGGACAATGAGCAGTTCTTC
CASSVSADNEQFF
>TRBV20-1|NA|NA|TRBJ2-3
TGCAGTGCCCTGTTTTCTAATACGCAGTATTTT
CSALFSNTQYF